This T cell receptor beta chain was profiled in a study of blood T cells in healthy people across ages. Then a second PCR, running about 6 to 12 cycles, was carried out with a sample-barcoded 5' primer and a J-beta primer mix. One entry per CDR3 protein, called by TCRdb with MiXCR from the 5' RACE reads. This table has 550,000 to 650,000 distinct CDR3 sequences, about 27% appearing once. V was clipped by 5 bases and J by 3 bases; unmatched bases: 6. Germline V gene sequence: CDR1 SGHTA, CDR2 FQGNSA. The CDR3 loop spans 15 amino acids. This sample also appeared in a second study, on T cells of mothers and their children.

This TCR was recovered from a boy younger than 10 in good health. The source material was blood. The chain employs TRBV7-2 and TRBJ1-3, with 8 bases matching TRBD1. Written as DNA, the CDR3 is TGTGCCAGCAGCCCAGGGGGCGTAGGTGGAAACACCATATATTTT. It yields the protein CASSPGGVGGNTIYF.